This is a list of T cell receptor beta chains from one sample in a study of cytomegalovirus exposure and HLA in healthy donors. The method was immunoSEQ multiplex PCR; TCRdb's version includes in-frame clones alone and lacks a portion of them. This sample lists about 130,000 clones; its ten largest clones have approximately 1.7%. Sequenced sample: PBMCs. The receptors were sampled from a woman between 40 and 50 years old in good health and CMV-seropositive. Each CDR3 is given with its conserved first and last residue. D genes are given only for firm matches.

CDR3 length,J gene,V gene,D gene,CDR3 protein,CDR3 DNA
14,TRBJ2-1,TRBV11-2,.,CASRRARSYNEQFF,TGTGCCAGCAGACGAGCCCGCTCCTACAATGAGCAGTTCTTC
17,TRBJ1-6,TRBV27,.,CASSLYLVGESNSPLHF,TGTGCCAGCAGTTTATATCTGGTCGGGGAAAGCAATTCACCCCTCCACTTT
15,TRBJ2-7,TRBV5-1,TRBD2,CASSRDGLASYEQYF,TGCGCCAGCAGCCGGGACGGACTAGCCTCCTACGAGCAGTACTTC
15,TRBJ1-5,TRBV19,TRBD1,CASKRTGNSNQPQHF,TGTGCCAGTAAACGGACAGGTAATAGCAATCAGCCCCAGCATTTT
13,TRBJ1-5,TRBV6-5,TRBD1,CASSRQGTQPQHF,TGTGCCAGCAGTCGACAGGGTACCCAGCCCCAGCATTTT
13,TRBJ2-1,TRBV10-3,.,CAISERGLSVQFF,TGTGCCATCAGTGAGAGGGGACTCAGCGTGCAGTTCTTC
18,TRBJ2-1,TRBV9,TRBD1,CASSVATTGLSSYNEQFF,TGTGCCAGCAGCGTAGCAACGACAGGGTTGAGCTCCTACAATGAGCAGTTCTTC
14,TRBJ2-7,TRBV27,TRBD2,CASSSGGISYEQYF,TGTGCCAGCAGTTCGGGGGGGATCTCCTACGAGCAGTACTTT
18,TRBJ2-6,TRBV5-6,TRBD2,CASSLGLAGPPGANVLTF,TGTGCCAGCAGCTTAGGACTAGCTGGGCCCCCTGGGGCCAACGTCCTGACTTTC
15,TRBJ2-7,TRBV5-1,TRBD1,CASSFTTGSIYEQYF,TGCGCCAGCAGCTTCACGACAGGGTCCATCTACGAGCAGTACTTC
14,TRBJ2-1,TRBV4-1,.,CASSQVNFYNEQFF,TGCGCCAGCAGCCAAGTTAACTTTTACAATGAGCAGTTCTTC
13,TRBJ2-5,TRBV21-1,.,CASSKSLQETQYF,TGTGCCAGCAGCAAGTCTCTTCAAGAGACCCAGTACTTC
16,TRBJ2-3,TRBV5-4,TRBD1,CASRDTRDRGSDTQYF,TGTGCCAGCAGAGACACCCGGGACAGGGGGTCAGATACGCAGTATTTT
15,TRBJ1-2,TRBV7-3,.,CASSLNQAKTGGYTF,TGTGCCAGCAGCTTAAACCAAGCAAAAACGGGAGGCTACACCTTC
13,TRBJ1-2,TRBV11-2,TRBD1,CASSLTGEDGYTF,TGTGCCAGCAGCTTAACAGGGGAGGATGGCTACACCTTC
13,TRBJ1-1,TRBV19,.,CASSSQGVTEAFF,TGTGCCAGTAGCTCCCAGGGTGTCACTGAAGCTTTCTTT
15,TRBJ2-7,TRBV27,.,CASSLSISRDYEQYF,TGTGCCAGCAGTTTATCGATATCCAGGGATTACGAGCAGTACTTC
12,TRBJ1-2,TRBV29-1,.,CSVAGGTYGYTF,TGCAGCGTTGCGGGTGGAACCTATGGCTACACCTTC
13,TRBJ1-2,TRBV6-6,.,CASSYSQEAGYTF,TGTGCCAGCAGTTACTCCCAGGAAGCTGGCTACACCTTC
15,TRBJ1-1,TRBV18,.,CASSPPLRVNTEAFF,TGTGCCAGCTCACCACCGCTTCGGGTGAACACTGAAGCTTTCTTT
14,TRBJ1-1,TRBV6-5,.,CASSYSRLNTEAFF,TGTGCCAGCAGTTACTCACGGTTGAACACTGAAGCTTTCTTT
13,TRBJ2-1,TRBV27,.,CASSLLADNEQFF,TGTGCCAGCAGTTTGTTAGCGGACAATGAGCAGTTCTTC
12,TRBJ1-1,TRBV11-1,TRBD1,CASSERDREAFF,TGTGCCAGCAGCGAACGGGACAGGGAAGCTTTCTTT
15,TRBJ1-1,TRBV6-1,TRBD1,CASNRLTGGRAEAFF,TGTGCCAGCAACCGACTTACAGGGGGAAGGGCTGAAGCTTTCTTT
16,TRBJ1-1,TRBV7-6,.,CASSLGANALTAEAFF,TGTGCCAGCAGCTTGGGGGCCAACGCTTTGACCGCTGAAGCTTTCTTT
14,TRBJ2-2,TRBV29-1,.,CSVVPREGTGELFF,TGCAGCGTTGTTCCCAGGGAAGGCACCGGGGAGCTGTTTTTT
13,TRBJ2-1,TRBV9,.,CASSVAEYNEQFF,TGTGCCAGCAGCGTAGCGGAGTACAATGAGCAGTTCTTC
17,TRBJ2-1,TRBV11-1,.,CASSLRDTGTFYNEQFF,TGTGCCAGCAGCTTACGGGACACCGGGACCTTCTACAATGAGCAGTTCTTC
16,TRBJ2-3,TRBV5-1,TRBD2,CASSPTSGRLADTQYF,TGCGCCAGCAGCCCCACTAGCGGGAGACTGGCAGATACGCAGTATTTT
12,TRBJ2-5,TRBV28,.,CASATPGETQYF,TGTGCCAGCGCGACTCCCGGAGAGACCCAGTACTTC
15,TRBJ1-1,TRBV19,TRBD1,CASSQGARYMAEAFF,TGTGCCAGTAGCCAGGGGGCGCGATATATGGCTGAAGCTTTCTTT
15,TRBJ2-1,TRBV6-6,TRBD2,CASSPRAGIHNEQFF,TGTGCCAGCAGTCCCCGAGCGGGAATACACAATGAGCAGTTCTTC
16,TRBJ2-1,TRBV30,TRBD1,CAWSVYRGQRNNEQFF,TGTGCCTGGAGTGTATACAGGGGGCAGAGGAACAATGAGCAGTTCTTC
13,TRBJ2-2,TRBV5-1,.,CASSLRVTGELFF,TGCGCCAGCAGCTTGAGAGTTACCGGGGAGCTGTTTTTT
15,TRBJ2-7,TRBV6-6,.,CASSSYDRFSYEQYF,TGTGCCAGCAGTTCCTACGACAGGTTCTCCTACGAGCAGTACTTC
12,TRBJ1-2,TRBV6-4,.,CASSPGRGGYTF,TGTGCCAGCAGTCCGGGTAGGGGCGGCTACACCTTC
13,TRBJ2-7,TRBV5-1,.,CASSFRKGDEQYF,TGCGCCAGCAGCTTTAGAAAGGGGGACGAGCAGTACTTC
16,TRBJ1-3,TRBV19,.,CASSRITGRSGNTIYF,TGTGCCAGTAGCCGGATTACAGGGCGCTCTGGAAACACCATATATTTT
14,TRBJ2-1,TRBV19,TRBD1,CASSHRGEVNEQFF,TGTGCCAGTAGCCACAGGGGGGAAGTCAATGAGCAGTTCTTC
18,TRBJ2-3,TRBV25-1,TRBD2,CASSPPGLAGESTDTQYF,TGTGCCAGCAGTCCACCGGGACTAGCGGGAGAGAGCACAGATACGCAGTATTTT
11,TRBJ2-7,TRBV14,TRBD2,CASSPGGKQYF,TGTGCCAGCAGCCCCGGGGGGAAGCAGTACTTC
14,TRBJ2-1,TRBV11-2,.,CASSFGTSNNEQFF,TGTGCCAGCAGCTTCGGGACATCCAACAATGAGCAGTTCTTC
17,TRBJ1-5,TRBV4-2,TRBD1,CASSQAYRDRFNQPQHF,TGTGCCAGCAGCCAAGCTTACCGGGACAGGTTCAATCAGCCCCAGCATTTT
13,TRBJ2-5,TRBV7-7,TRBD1,CASSRDSQETQYF,TGTGCTAGCAGCCGGGACAGCCAAGAGACCCAGTACTTC
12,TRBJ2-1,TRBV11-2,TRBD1,CASSPTGAEQFF,TGTGCCAGCAGCCCAACAGGGGCTGAGCAGTTCTTC
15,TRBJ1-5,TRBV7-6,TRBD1,CASSRGQGALQPQHF,TGTGCCAGCAGCCGGGGACAGGGGGCTCTTCAGCCCCAGCATTTT
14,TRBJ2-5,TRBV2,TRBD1,CASSPTGAQETQYF,TGTGCCAGCAGCCCGACAGGGGCGCAAGAGACCCAGTACTTC
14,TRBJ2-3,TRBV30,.,CAWSDGSFTDTQYF,TGTGCCTGGAGCGACGGGAGTTTCACAGATACGCAGTATTTT